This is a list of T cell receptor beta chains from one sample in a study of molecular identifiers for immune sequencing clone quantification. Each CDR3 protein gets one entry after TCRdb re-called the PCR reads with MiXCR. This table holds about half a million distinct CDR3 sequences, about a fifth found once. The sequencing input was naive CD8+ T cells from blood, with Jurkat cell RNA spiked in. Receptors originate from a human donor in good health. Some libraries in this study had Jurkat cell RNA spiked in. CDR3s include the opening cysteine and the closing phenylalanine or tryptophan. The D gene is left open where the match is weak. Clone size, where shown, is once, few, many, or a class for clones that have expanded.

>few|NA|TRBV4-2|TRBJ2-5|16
TGTGCCAGCAGCCAAGAGTTGAGCGGCCACCAAGAGACCCAGTACTTC
CASSQELSGHQETQYF
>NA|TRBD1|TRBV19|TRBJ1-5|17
TGTGCCAGTAGGGACGACCGGGACAGAAATAGCAATCAGCCCCAGCATTTT
CASRDDRDRNSNQPQHF
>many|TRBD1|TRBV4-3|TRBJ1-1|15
TGCGCCAGCAGCGGAAGTGTAGGGGGCTACACTGAAGCTTTCTTT
CASSGSVGGYTEAFF
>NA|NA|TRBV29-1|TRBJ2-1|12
TGCAGCGTTGGGGACGGAGCTGTGGAGCAGTTCTTC
CSVGDGAVEQFF
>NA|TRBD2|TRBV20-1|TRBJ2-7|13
TGCAGTGCTAGACTAGCGGGGACCTACGAGCAGTACTTC
CSARLAGTYEQYF
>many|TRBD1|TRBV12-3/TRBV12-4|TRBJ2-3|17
TGTGCCAGCAGTCCAATAGTCGCGGGACAGGGTGTAGATACGCAGTATTTT
CASSPIVAGQGVDTQYF
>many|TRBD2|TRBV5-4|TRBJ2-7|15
TGTGCCAGCAGCTTGGTGGCTAGCGGTCGGGACGAGCAGTACTTC
CASSLVASGRDEQYF
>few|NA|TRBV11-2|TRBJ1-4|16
TGTGCCAGCAGCCGGACAGCAGATTACTTTAATGAAAAACTGTTTTTT
CASSRTADYFNEKLFF
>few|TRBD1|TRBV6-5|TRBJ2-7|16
TGTGCCAGCAGCCTAACCGGGACAGGGGGCTTCTACGAGCAGTACTTC
CASSLTGTGGFYEQYF
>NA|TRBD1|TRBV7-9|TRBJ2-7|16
TGTGCCAGCAGCTTAGTCGTCCAGGGGGCGCCGGGAGAGCAGTACTTC
CASSLVVQGAPGEQYF
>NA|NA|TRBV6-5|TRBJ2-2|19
TGTGCCAGCCGAGATGGCGCGGGAATAACCCGACTGAACACCGGGGAGCTGTTTTTT
CASRDGAGITRLNTGELFF
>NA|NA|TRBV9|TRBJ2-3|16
TGTGCCAGCAGCATCGATGGCGGGGGCCGCACAGATACGCAGTATTTT
CASSIDGGGRTDTQYF
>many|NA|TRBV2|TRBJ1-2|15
TGTGCCAGCAGTGCCTCCCGGCAGTCATACTATGGCTACACCTTC
CASSASRQSYYGYTF
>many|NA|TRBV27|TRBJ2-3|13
TGTGCCAGCAGTTTTACCCTCACAGATACGCAGTATTTT
CASSFTLTDTQYF
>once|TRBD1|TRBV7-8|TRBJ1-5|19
TGTGCCAGCAGCTTAGCGCCGGGTCAGGGGGCCCCTTTCAATCAGCCCCAGCATTTT
CASSLAPGQGAPFNQPQHF
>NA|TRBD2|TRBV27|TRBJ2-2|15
TGTGCCAGCAGTTTCTTGCTAGCGGGAGCCGGGGAGCTGTTTTTT
CASSFLLAGAGELFF
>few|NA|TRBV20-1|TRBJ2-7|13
TGCAGTGCAGAGACCGACGAATCCTACGAGCAGTACTTC
CSAETDESYEQYF
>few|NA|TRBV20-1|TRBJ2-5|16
TGCAGTGCTAGAGATTTTTGGCCGGGGTCCCAAGAGACCCAGTACTTC
CSARDFWPGSQETQYF
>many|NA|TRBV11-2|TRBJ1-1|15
TGTGCCAGCAGCTTTCGGTGGACGTCGAACACTGAAGCTTTCTTT
CASSFRWTSNTEAFF
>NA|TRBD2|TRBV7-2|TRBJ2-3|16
TGTGCCAGCAGCCCGGGGGGTAGATTGAGCACAGATGCGCAGTATTTT
CASSPGGRLSTDAQYF
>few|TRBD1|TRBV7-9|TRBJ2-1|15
TGTGCCAGCAGCAAGGGACAGGGGGCGGTGGGGGAGCAGTTCTTC
CASSKGQGAVGEQFF
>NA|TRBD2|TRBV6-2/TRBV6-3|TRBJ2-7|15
TGTGCCAGCAGATCCGGACTAGCGGGAGAATACGAGCAGTACTTC
CASRSGLAGEYEQYF
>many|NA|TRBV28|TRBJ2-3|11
TGTGCCAGCGGTTTGTCAGATACGCAGTATTTT
CASGLSDTQYF
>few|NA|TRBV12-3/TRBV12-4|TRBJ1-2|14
TGTGCCAGCAGTTTAGACAGTGGGATCTATGGCTACACCTTC
CASSLDSGIYGYTF
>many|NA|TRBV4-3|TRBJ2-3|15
TGCGCCAGCAGCCAAGATCGGTCAGGGCGGTATACGCAGTATTTT
CASSQDRSGRYTQYF
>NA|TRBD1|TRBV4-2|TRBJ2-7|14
TGTGCCAGCGGCCAAAGTACAGGGGGCTACGAGCAGTACTTC
CASGQSTGGYEQYF
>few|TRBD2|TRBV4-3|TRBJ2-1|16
TGCGCCAGCAGCCAAACCGGGACTAGCGGGAACGATGAGCAGTTCTTC
CASSQTGTSGNDEQFF
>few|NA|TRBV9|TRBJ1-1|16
TGTGCCAGCAGCCCTCAGACGGGGGTGGAGTGGACTGAAGCTTTCTTT
CASSPQTGVEWTEAFF
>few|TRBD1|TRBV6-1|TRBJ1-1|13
TGTGCCACCCGGACAGGGACGACCACTGAAGCTTTCTTT
CATRTGTTTEAFF
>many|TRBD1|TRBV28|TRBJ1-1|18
TGTGCCAGCAGTTTTTCCGAGGGCAGGGGGTTGATGAACACTGAAGCTTTCTTT
CASSFSEGRGLMNTEAFF
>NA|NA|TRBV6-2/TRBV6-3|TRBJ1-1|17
TGTGCCAGCAGTTACTACACGGGACATAACTTAGCGGCTGAAGCTTCCTTT
CASSYYTGHNLAAEASF
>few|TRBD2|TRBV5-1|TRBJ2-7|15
TGCGCCAGCAGCGGAGGACTAGCGGGATCCTACGAGCAGTACTTC
CASSGGLAGSYEQYF
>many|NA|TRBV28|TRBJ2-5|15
TGTGCCAGCAGGGACAGAGGGTATCGTGAAGAGACCCAGTACTTC
CASRDRGYREETQYF
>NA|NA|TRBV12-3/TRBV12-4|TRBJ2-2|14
TGTGCCAGCAGGGGAGACTTGGGCGTCGGGGAGCTGTTTTTT
CASRGDLGVGELFF
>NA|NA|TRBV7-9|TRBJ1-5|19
TGTGCCAGCAGCCCAAAGGGCTCGGGGGCTGGATGGAGCAATCAGCCCCAGCATTTT
CASSPKGSGAGWSNQPQHF